Only a few counts were recorded for the clone carrying this T cell receptor (beta chain). The data originate from a study of CD4 and CD8 cells across lung adenocarcinoma regions. Samples came from patients with localized non-small cell lung adenocarcinoma. The CDR3 runs to 15 residues. CDR1 and CDR2 from the germline V gene are SGHRS and YFSETQ. V gave up 0 bases and J gave up 4 bases, with 11 bases separating them. TCRdb itself ran the PCR reads through MiXCR, one entry per CDR3 protein. The sample lists approximately 10,000 distinct CDR3 sequences; 35% to 60% were seen once. This TCR was recovered from a male donor with lung adenocarcinoma. The CD4 and CD8 labels of this study may be unreliable. The sequenced material came from CD8+ T cells from the margin of a lung tumor. The rearrangement uses TRBV5-1 and TRBJ2-1, with D possibly being TRBD2 (7 bases). The CDR3 protein is CASSLGGGKYNEQFF. For the CDR3, the DNA is TGCGCCAGCAGCTTGGGGGGGGGCAAATACAATGAGCAGTTCTTC.